This paragraph reports one T cell receptor (beta chain). Its antigen specificity is not known. Base qualities are not at hand, and no much larger clone is one base apart. This specimen comes from a study of response to subunit inactivated influenza vaccine (dated by TCRdb to between 2017 and 2018). Describing the broader study: Deep quantitative T cell receptor repertoire profiling was used in the study to track responses to a trivalent subunit inactivated influenza vaccine. Overall results and qualifications from the work: The authors suggested that each seasonal influenza vaccination may recruit only a limited number of new T cells.

Receptors were amplified or captured by RT-PCR. Sequencing used an Illumina HiSeq 2500. TCRdb's own reprocessing of the public reads used fastp at Q25 and MiXCR and kept productive beta chains. Records with the same CDR3 protein are collapsed into one entry carrying the most frequent genes and DNA. This sample has just over 300,000 distinct CDR3 sequences in its table, and about 20% of those were observed once. 10% to 13% of the sample rests with the top ten. The CDR1 and CDR2 encoded by the germline V gene (reference sequence) are DFQATT and SNEGSKA. Counted from cysteine to phenylalanine, this CDR3 has 17 amino acids. Only the CDR3 portion is preserved as DNA: 51 bases, with reading frame beginning at the first base. V and J lose 2 bases and 1 base, and a span of 20 bases separates them.

The chain was built from TRBV20-1 and TRBJ1-1; tentative D gene TRBD1, with 6 bases matching. Sequences were derived from PBMCs from blood, sampled 21 months after vaccination. This clonotype was sampled from a man between 50 and 75 years old who received an inactivated influenza vaccine. Donor details come from another sample of the same person, matched by shared clones. The CDR3 protein sequence reads: CSARPTPTRGGNTEAFF. The nucleotide sequence reads TGCAGTGCTAGACCGACCCCCACTCGAGGGGGGAACACTGAAGCTTTCTTT.